The next 27 T cell receptor beta chains were all read from a single sample in a study of blood T cells in healthy people across ages. Together with a sample-barcoded 5' primer, a J-beta primer mix was included in a second PCR lasting roughly 6 to 12 cycles. TCRdb fed the 5' RACE reads into MiXCR, producing one record per CDR3 protein. The table includes approximately 850,000 distinct CDR3 sequences, 58% detected once. The sequenced sample was blood. These receptors all stem from a young man in good health.

The sample holds a few counts of this clonotype. The J gene is TRBJ2-1, the V gene TRBV9, with D unclear. CDR1 and CDR2 from the germline V gene are SGDLS and YYNGEE. Trimming shortened V by 0 bases and J by 6 bases, and 10 bases separated the two germline ends. This CDR3 has 14 amino acids. CDR3 nucleotides: TGTGCCAGCAGCGTAGTTCCCAACTTCAATGAGCAGTTCTTC. Translated: CASSVVPNFNEQFF.

The chain is built from TRBV4-1 and TRBJ2-1; D assignment may be TRBD1 or TRBD2 (5 bases each). This CDR3 is built from 16 residues. Germline V CDR1 and CDR2: MGHRA, YSYEKL. Trimming pared 5 bases from V and 5 bases from J, leaving 19 bases between. CDR3 DNA sequence: TGCGCCAGCAGCTACGCCGGGACCCGAGAGAACAATGAGCAGTTCTTC. As protein: CASSYAGTRENNEQFF.

This clonotype turned up a few times. The CDR3 bases are TGTGCCAGCAGGGGCGGACTAGCGGGAGGGCAAGAGACCCAGTACTTC. Amino acids: CASRGGLAGGQETQYF. V and J are TRBV21-1 and TRBJ2-5; the table calls TRBD2, which could not be checked here. TRBV21-1 is a listed pseudogene. There are 16 residues in the CDR3.

The rearrangement links TRBV19 to TRBJ1-2, with D possibly matching TRBD1 (5 bases). The germline CDR1 and CDR2 sequences are LNHDA and SQIVND (reference sequence). This CDR3 comprises 14 residues. Trimming cost V 4 bases and J 8 bases, with 17 bases left between them. CDR3 nucleotides: TGTGCCAGTAGTAGAGACGGACACCTCTTGGGCTACACCTTC. It translates to CASSRDGHLLGYTF.

This clonotype has a handful of counts. The genes are TRBV3-1 and TRBJ1-5; D possibly corresponds to TRBD1 (5 bases). From germline, CDR1 is LGHDT and CDR2 YNNKEL (reference sequence). V dropped 4 bases and J dropped 3 bases, with 19 bases sitting between them. CDR3 length equals 17 residues. The CDR3 DNA sequence: TGTGCCAGCAGCCTATCTACCTGGGGGGGGTCCAATCAGCCCCAGCATTTT. Translation: CASSLSTWGGSNQPQHF.

The CDR3 here is CSVKDRSEKLFF. In nucleotides, the CDR3 is TGCAGCGTTAAGGACAGGTCCGAAAAACTGTTTTTT. The chain recombines TRBV29-1 with TRBJ1-4, with TRBD1 identical over 7 bases. Germline lookup yields CDR1 SQVTM and CDR2 ANQGSEA. Germline trimming cut 5 bases from V and 8 bases from J; bases unmatched to any gene: 5. The CDR3 runs 12 residues.

The chain recombines TRBV4-3 with TRBJ1-1; D is uncertain. V shed 0 bases and J shed 6 bases, with 17 bases lying between them. The CDR3 runs to 16 residues. Germline V gives CDR1 LGHNA, CDR2 YSLEER. CDR3 amino acids: CASSQDHSGFKAEAFF. CDR3 nucleotide sequence: TGCGCCAGCAGCCAAGATCATTCAGGTTTTAAAGCTGAAGCTTTCTTT.

This clonotype was seen a handful of times. V gene TRBV6-5 combines with J gene TRBJ2-7, with D hard to call. Germline lookup yields CDR1 MNHEY and CDR2 SVGAGI. V lost 2 bases, J lost 0 bases, and 5 bases lay in between. The CDR3 is 13 residues long. CDR3 sequence: CASSYEISYEQYF. The CDR3 DNA reads TGTGCCAGCAGTTACGAGATCTCCTACGAGCAGTACTTC.

The chain links TRBV29-1 to TRBJ2-1; TRBD2 matches at 8 bases. CDR3 length equals 13 residues. Looked up from germline, CDR1 is SQVTM and CDR2 is ANQGSEA. V was pared by 5 bases and J by 8 bases, with 8 bases of the junction left unmatched. This chain's CDR3 is CSVTAPGRDEQFF. CDR3 nucleotide sequence: TGCAGCGTTACCGCTCCCGGGAGGGATGAGCAGTTCTTC.

This clonotype was recorded a few times. This sequence joins TRBV6-1 and TRBJ2-7, with D tentatively TRBD2 (5 bases). Trimming left V 6 bases short and J 2 bases short, with 26 bases between. Germline V CDR1 and CDR2: MNHNS, SASEGT. The CDR3 covers 18 residues. CDR3 bases: TGTGCCAGCAGGGATATTTTTCGGACCGTCGAGGGTACCTACGAGCAGTACTTC. It specifies CASRDIFRTVEGTYEQYF.

At least ten counts were recorded for this clonotype. The chain employs TRBV20-1 and TRBJ1-2; TRBD1 aligns across 10 bases. The CDR3 loop spans 16 amino acids. The V gene's germline CDR1 is DFQATT and CDR2 SNEGSKA (reference sequence). The ends lost 4 bases at V and 3 bases at J; junction bases unmatched: 11. In DNA form, the CDR3 reads TGCAGTGCTACCCCGGGGACAGGGGCTTCCGACTATGGCTACACCTTC. Residues: CSATPGTGASDYGYTF.

The table lists this clonotype with a count of one. The J gene is TRBJ2-7, the V gene TRBV30, with 9 nucleotides matching TRBD2. V gave up 3 bases and J gave up 0 bases; unmatched junction bases: 6. Germline loops: CDR1 GTSNPN, CDR2 SVGIG (reference sequence). The CDR3 totals 15 residues. CDR3 region: CAWRGAGGSSYEQYF. The CDR3 bases are TGTGCCTGGAGGGGAGCGGGGGGTAGCTCCTACGAGCAGTACTTC.

For the CDR3, the DNA is TGCAGCGTTGGTTTAGCGGGGGTTAAAGAGACCCAGTACTTC. Protein sequence: CSVGLAGVKETQYF. The chain carries TRBV29-1 and TRBJ2-5, with 9 bases identical to TRBD2. This CDR3 spans 14 amino acids. The germline V gene encodes CDR1 SQVTM and CDR2 ANQGSEA. After removal of 4 bases from V and 3 bases from J, the junction contained 6 bases not matched to a gene.

This rearrangement joins TRBV7-2 to TRBJ1-5; tentative D call: TRBD1 (5 bases). The CDR3 contains 13 residues. Germline V CDR1 and CDR2: SGHTA, FQGNSA. V dropped 5 bases and J dropped 7 bases, with 12 bases sitting between them. The CDR3 loop is CASSQGTRQPQHF. The CDR3 bases are TGTGCCAGCAGCCAGGGAACTCGGCAGCCCCAGCATTTT.

This chain links TRBV28 with TRBJ2-3, with 9 bases aligning to TRBD2. This CDR3 contains 17 residues. Germline V gives CDR1 MDHEN, CDR2 SYDVKM. J was trimmed by 0 bases and V by 6 bases; bases with no gene match: 10. The CDR3, as DNA: TGTGCCAGCAGCACTAGCGGGCCTAAACCTAGCACAGATACGCAGTATTTT. Amino acid sequence: CASSTSGPKPSTDTQYF.

This clonotype was seen a handful of times. The J gene is TRBJ1-1, the V gene TRBV30, with D perhaps matching TRBD1 (6 bases). Germline CDR1 reads GTSNPN; CDR2 reads SVGIG (reference sequence). Trimming removed 0 bases from V and 4 bases from J, with 9 bases in between. This CDR3 is 13 amino acids long. CDR3 residues: CAWSVGGGTEAFF. The CDR3 region has the DNA TGTGCCTGGAGTGTAGGAGGGGGCACTGAAGCTTTCTTT. Full variable domain (remainder filled in from reference TRBV30 and TRBJ1-1): SQTIHQWPATLVQPVGSPLSLECTVEGTSNPNLYWYRQAAGRGLQLLFYSVGIGQISSEVPQNLSASRPQDRQFILSSKKLLLSDSGFYLCAWSVGGGTEAFFGQGTRLTVV.

This clonotype was counted between two and nine times. A much bigger clone sits one base away, suggesting this may be a read error. The gene calls are TRBV6-5 and TRBJ1-5, with TRBD1 matching 8 bases. Germline assignment: CDR1 MNHEY and CDR2 SVGAGI. The CDR3 length is 15 residues. This CDR3 is CASSYSGTGNQSQHF. The CDR3, as DNA: TGTGCCAGCAGTTATTCGGGGACAGGAAATCAGTCCCAGCATTTT.

This clonotype has a handful of counts. This CDR3 is CASSSQGLAGQETQYF. CDR3 nucleotide sequence: TGTGCCAGCAGCTCCCAGGGACTAGCGGGACAAGAGACCCAGTACTTC. The V call is TRBV7-2, the J call TRBJ2-5, with 13 bases matching TRBD2. In germline, CDR1 is SGHTA, CDR2 FQGNSA. This CDR3 region has 16 residues. V lost 4 bases and J lost 2; bases outside the gene matches: 4.

The J gene is TRBJ2-1, the V gene TRBV6-2 or TRBV6-3; the D is unclear. Germline CDR1 reads MNHEY; CDR2 reads SVGEGT. The length of the CDR3 is 15 residues. Trimming removed 6 bases from V and 6 bases from J, with 18 bases in between. This chain's CDR3 is CASSYIPRMTNEQFF. The CDR3, as DNA: TGTGCCAGCAGCTACATACCAAGGATGACCAATGAGCAGTTCTTC.

The V and J genes are TRBV5-1 and TRBJ2-1; 9 bases fit TRBD2. CDR3 size: 16 residues. Losses at the gene ends were 4 bases for V and 7 bases for J; bases not matched to a gene: 12. CDR1 SGHRS and CDR2 YFSETQ come from the germline V gene. The CDR3 bases are TGCGCCAGCAGCCCCCAGATTGCGGGGGGGCGGAATGAGCAGTTCTTC. This translates into CASSPQIAGGRNEQFF.

This clonotype was recorded once. CDR3 in DNA: TGCAGCGTTGTCGGGACTAGCGGATACCAAGAGACCCAGTACTTC. Translation gives CSVVGTSGYQETQYF. V gene TRBV29-1 combines with J gene TRBJ2-5; 11 bases agree with TRBD2. Germline V gives CDR1 SQVTM, CDR2 ANQGSEA. The CDR3 has 15 amino acids. Losses at the gene ends were 4 bases for V and 0 bases for J; bases not matched to a gene: 4.

This clonotype was observed many times. The chain has TRBV20-1 and TRBJ1-1, with no clear D. Germline V gives CDR1 DFQATT, CDR2 SNEGSKA (reference sequence). With 3 bases removed from V and 7 bases from J, the gap between germline ends came to 18 bases. The CDR3 runs 14 residues. The CDR3 nucleotides are TGCAGTGCTAGGGCGGGTTCTGTCGCGGTTGAAGCTTTCTTT. It translates to CSARAGSVAVEAFF.

This CDR3 reads CASSSQTKNTGELFF. In DNA form, the CDR3 reads TGTGCCAGCAGTTCACAGACCAAGAACACCGGGGAGCTGTTTTTT. The chain carries TRBV6-1 and TRBJ2-2; D is uncertain. The germline gives CDR1 MNHNS, CDR2 SASEGT. The V gene lost 5 bases and the J gene lost 1 base, with 11 bases spanning the gap. This CDR3 contains 15 residues.

This clonotype turned up a few times. The CDR3 protein is CASSLFGRAEGGELFF. The CDR3 DNA is TGTGCCAGCAGCTTATTCGGCAGGGCGGAAGGCGGGGAGCTGTTTTTT. The chain combines TRBV7-2 with TRBJ2-2; a possible D gene is TRBD1 (5 bases). Germline CDR1 and CDR2: SGHTA and FQGNSA. Between the trimmed V and J ends, which lost 2 bases and 7 bases, there was a span of 17 bases. This CDR3 is 16 amino acids long.

The CDR3 DNA reads as TGCAGCTCAGGGGGGGCGAGAAGCAATCAGCCCCAGCATTTT. Protein sequence: CSSGGARSNQPQHF. J is TRBJ1-5 and V is TRBV20-1, with TRBD1 matching 7 bases. The CDR3 is 14 amino acids. The germline V gene has CDR1 DFQATT and CDR2 SNEGSKA (reference sequence).

This clonotype appeared a few times. This chain links TRBV10-3 with TRBJ2-1; 7 positions agree with TRBD2. The germline V gene has CDR1 ENHRY and CDR2 SYGVKD. The CDR3 is 16 amino acids. Trimming cost V 0 bases and J 6 bases; bases outside gene matches: 8. The CDR3 bases are TGTGCCATCAGTGAGTCGACGGGGGGAGGGGTCAATGAGCAGTTCTTC. The encoded protein is CAISESTGGGVNEQFF.

This clonotype showed up just a few times. The chain links TRBV13 to TRBJ1-6; weak D call: TRBD1 (5 bases). The CDR3 spans 15 residues. CDR1 is PRHDT and CDR2 is FYEKMQ in the germline V gene (reference sequence). Trimming removed 0 bases from V and 6 bases from J, with 9 bases in between. The DNA for the CDR3 is TGTGCCAGCAGCTTAGGTGGGGGAGGTAATTCACCCCTCCACTTT. It yields the protein CASSLGGGGNSPLHF.